Listed here are 5 T cell receptor beta chains from one sample, sequenced in a study of PD-1 blockade in classical Hodgkin lymphoma. Sequenced by immunoSEQ multiplex PCR; TCRdb stores in-frame clones only, minus some. The sample holds roughly 7,400 clones, about 80% seen once. Every patient had relapsed following autologous stem cell transplantation, and cohorts differed in brentuximab vedotin exposure. Researchers used magnetic negative selection to pull out pure CD4+ T cells from thawed PBMCs. Sequencing was performed on CD4+ T cells from blood, taken at baseline. All receptors come from a human donor with classical Hodgkin lymphoma.

This rearrangement joins TRBV5-4 to TRBJ2-7; possible D gene TRBD1, 6 bases. Trimming left V 4 bases short and J 4 bases short, with 21 bases between. The CDR3 totals 16 residues. Per germline, CDR1 SGHNT and CDR2 YYREEE (reference sequence). CDR3 bases: TGTGCCAGCAGCCATTTTAGGACAGCATTTCCTTACGAGCAGTACGTC. Encoded protein: CASSHFRTAFPYEQYV.

This sequence joins TRBV6-5 and TRBJ2-1, with 8 bases lining up with TRBD2. The CDR3 has 15 residues. CDR1 and CDR2 from the germline V gene are MNHEY and SVGAGI. J gave up 4 bases and V 7 bases, and 9 bases lay outside the gene matches. CDR3 amino acids: CASKGSGKFYNEQFF. DNA of the CDR3: TGTGCCAGCAAAGGTAGCGGGAAGTTTTACAATGAGCAGTTCTTC.

The rearrangement uses TRBV7-2 and TRBJ2-7; 7 bases agree with TRBD2. This CDR3 is 16 amino acids long. The V gene end was trimmed by 1 base and the J gene end by 2 bases; junction bases not matched to a gene: 8. Germline lookup yields CDR1 SGHTA and CDR2 FQGNSA. The CDR3 region has the DNA TGTGCCAGCAGCTTAGTCCAGCTAGCGGCTACCTACGAGCAGTACTTC. Amino acid sequence: CASSLVQLAATYEQYF.

The V gene is TRBV2, the J gene TRBJ2-7; 8 bases fit TRBD1. The J segment lost 5 bases and the V segment lost 6 bases, leaving 9 bases of the junction unmatched. Per the germline V gene, CDR1 is SNHLY and CDR2 is FYNNEI. The CDR3 covers 14 residues. CDR3 sequence reads: CASSPDRGRHEQYF. In DNA form, the CDR3 reads TGTGCCAGCAGCCCAGACAGGGGTCGCCACGAGCAGTACTTC.

The rearrangement uses TRBV19 and TRBJ2-7, with D hard to call. The CDR3 covers 14 residues. Germline CDR1 reads LNHDA; CDR2 reads SQIVND (reference sequence). V was shortened by 3 bases and J by 4 bases, with 13 bases between the two germline ends. CDR3 DNA: TGTGCCAGTAGTATCAAACCAAACCTATACGAGCAGTACTTC. This translates into CASSIKPNLYEQYF. The full variable domain, with the rest looked up from reference TRBV19 and TRBJ2-7, is DGGITQSPKYLFRKEGQNVTLSCEQNLNHDAMYWYRQDPGQGLRLIYYSQIVNDFQKGDIAEGYSVSREKKESFPLTVTSAQKNPTAFYLCASSIKPNLYEQYFGPGTRLTVT.